This T cell receptor beta chain appears in the sequencing data of a study of T cells in Graves' hyperthyroidism and ophthalmopathy. Turning to the study itself: Any treatment followed the collection of peripheral blood at initial diagnosis.

The CDR3 consists of 16 residues. The V gene's germline CDR1 is SGHTA and CDR2 FQGNSA. Trimming pared 1 base from V and 0 bases from J, leaving 10 bases between. This clonotype came up many times. Template material for amplifying TCR beta CDR3 regions consisted of RNA transcripts. The HTBI primer set was used in a first-round RT-PCR of the TCR CDR3. TCRdb reprocessed the multiplex PCR reads via MiXCR and lists one record per CDR3 protein. The profile shows approximately 710,000 distinct CDR3 sequences, around 15% of them singletons. Sequencing was done on a sample of blood. The V call is TRBV7-2, the J call TRBJ1-3, with D tentatively TRBD1 (5 bases). This clonotype was sampled from a man in his forties or fifties with Graves' hyperthyroidism. CDR3 residues: CASSLGAGSSGNTIYF. CDR3 DNA: TGTGCCAGCAGCTTAGGGGCAGGGAGCTCTGGAAACACCATATATTTT.